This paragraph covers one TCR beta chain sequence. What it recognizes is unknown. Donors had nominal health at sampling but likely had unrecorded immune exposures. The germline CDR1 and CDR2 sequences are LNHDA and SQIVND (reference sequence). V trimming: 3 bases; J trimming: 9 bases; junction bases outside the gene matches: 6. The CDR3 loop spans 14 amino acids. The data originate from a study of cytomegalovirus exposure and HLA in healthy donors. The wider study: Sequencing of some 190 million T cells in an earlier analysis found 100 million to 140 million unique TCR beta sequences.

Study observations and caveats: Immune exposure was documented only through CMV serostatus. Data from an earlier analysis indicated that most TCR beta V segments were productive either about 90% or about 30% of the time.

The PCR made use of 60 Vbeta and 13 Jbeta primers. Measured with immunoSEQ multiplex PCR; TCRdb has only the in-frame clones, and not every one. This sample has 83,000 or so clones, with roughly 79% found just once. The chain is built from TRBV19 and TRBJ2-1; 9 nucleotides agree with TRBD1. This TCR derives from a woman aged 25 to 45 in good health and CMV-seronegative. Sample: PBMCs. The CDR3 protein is CASSMGTGIGEQFF. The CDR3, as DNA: TGTGCCAGTAGTATGGGGACAGGGATTGGTGAGCAGTTCTTC.